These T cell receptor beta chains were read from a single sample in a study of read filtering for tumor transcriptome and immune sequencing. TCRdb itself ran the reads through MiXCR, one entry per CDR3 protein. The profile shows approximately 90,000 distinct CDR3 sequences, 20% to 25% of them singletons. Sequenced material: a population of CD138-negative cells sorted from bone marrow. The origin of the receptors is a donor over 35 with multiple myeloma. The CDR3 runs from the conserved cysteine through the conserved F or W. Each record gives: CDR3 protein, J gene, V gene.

CDR3 protein: CASSQVRAYQETQYF; J gene: TRBJ2-5; V gene: TRBV4-1
CDR3 protein: CASSPWAGSYEQYF; J gene: TRBJ2-7; V gene: TRBV7-9
CDR3 protein: CSARTFSNQPQHF; J gene: TRBJ1-5; V gene: TRBV20-1
CDR3 protein: CASSIGGLNEQFF; J gene: TRBJ2-1; V gene: TRBV19
CDR3 protein: CASRRRTGYNEQFF; J gene: TRBJ2-1; V gene: TRBV6-2/TRBV6-3
CDR3 protein: CASSTRQGGHYEQYF; J gene: TRBJ2-7; V gene: TRBV18
CDR3 protein: CASSVSIHNEQFF; J gene: TRBJ2-1; V gene: TRBV6-4
CDR3 protein: CASSLEVDNEQFF; J gene: TRBJ2-1; V gene: TRBV5-1
CDR3 protein: CASSFSGAITDTQYF; J gene: TRBJ2-3; V gene: TRBV5-1
CDR3 protein: CSATPAGTAKNIQYF; J gene: TRBJ2-4; V gene: TRBV20-1
CDR3 protein: CASSLDSAAETQYF; J gene: TRBJ2-5; V gene: TRBV5-1
CDR3 protein: CASSSGQAGANVLTF; J gene: TRBJ2-6; V gene: TRBV5-1
CDR3 protein: CASSPPGVGQPQHF; J gene: TRBJ1-5; V gene: TRBV7-6
CDR3 protein: CSVNKDYYGYTF; J gene: TRBJ1-2; V gene: TRBV29-1
CDR3 protein: CASSLARVRGFSQETQYF; J gene: TRBJ2-5; V gene: TRBV28
CDR3 protein: CASSQGRGSTQTQYF; J gene: TRBJ2-5; V gene: TRBV14
CDR3 protein: CASSREAGGPTYNEQFF; J gene: TRBJ2-1; V gene: TRBV11-2
CDR3 protein: CASSQWTGGNTEAFF; J gene: TRBJ1-1; V gene: TRBV14
CDR3 protein: CASRGLAGGFHNEQFF; J gene: TRBJ2-1; V gene: TRBV6-5
CDR3 protein: CASSLMGSGDTQYF; J gene: TRBJ2-3; V gene: TRBV7-2
CDR3 protein: CASSRTSGGYEQYF; J gene: TRBJ2-7; V gene: TRBV5-1
CDR3 protein: CSVEGTGTEAFF; J gene: TRBJ1-1; V gene: TRBV29-1
CDR3 protein: CASSSETGRGVGYTF; J gene: TRBJ1-2; V gene: TRBV5-1
CDR3 protein: CASSRFNSAYNEQFF; J gene: TRBJ2-1; V gene: TRBV3-1
CDR3 protein: CAWSVGLVSPLHF; J gene: TRBJ1-6; V gene: TRBV30
CDR3 protein: CSVPRGLAGAEQFF; J gene: TRBJ2-1; V gene: TRBV29-1
CDR3 protein: CSATRPDRDTGELFF; J gene: TRBJ2-2; V gene: TRBV20-1
CDR3 protein: CASSLQGVTEAFF; J gene: TRBJ1-1; V gene: TRBV7-2
CDR3 protein: CSVSGQTTNTGELFF; J gene: TRBJ2-2; V gene: TRBV29-1
CDR3 protein: CSAMASGRTGELFF; J gene: TRBJ2-2; V gene: TRBV20-1
CDR3 protein: CASSSDLTGELFF; J gene: TRBJ2-2; V gene: TRBV28
CDR3 protein: CASSSRAGGYEAFF; J gene: TRBJ1-1; V gene: TRBV5-4
CDR3 protein: CASGGIDQPQHF; J gene: TRBJ1-5; V gene: TRBV9
CDR3 protein: CASTLETQNTEAFF; J gene: TRBJ1-1; V gene: TRBV2
CDR3 protein: CASSLGTGVLTGTQYF; J gene: TRBJ2-3; V gene: TRBV5-6
CDR3 protein: CASSQGSAGGHWTGELFF; J gene: TRBJ2-2; V gene: TRBV3-1
CDR3 protein: CASSPFFGGLYNEQFF; J gene: TRBJ2-1; V gene: TRBV7-9
CDR3 protein: CASSLAGGGLNEQFF; J gene: TRBJ2-1; V gene: TRBV5-4
CDR3 protein: CASSFSRFHQPQHF; J gene: TRBJ1-5; V gene: TRBV12-3/TRBV12-4
CDR3 protein: CASSRTPGGELFF; J gene: TRBJ2-2; V gene: TRBV7-9